These 17 T cell receptor beta chains were all obtained from the same sample, sequenced in a study of molecular identifiers for immune sequencing clone quantification (dated by TCRdb to about 2018). Library preparation was by PCR. Sequencing was performed on an Illumina HiSeq 4000. TCRdb reprocessing: public reads trimmed at Q25 with fastp, clones called with MiXCR, in-frame beta chains kept. Rows merge per CDR3 protein into single entries with the most common DNA and genes. In all, the sample holds about 640,000 distinct CDR3 sequences, and approximately 20% of those were seen once. Roughly 0.85% of the sample lies in the top ten. Sequences were obtained from naive CD8+ T cells from blood, with Jurkat cell RNA spiked in. The cell subset or site label corresponds to: FACS-sorted CD8+CD4-CCR7+CD45RA+ naive T cells. Source of these receptors: a human donor in good health. Some libraries in this study had Jurkat cell RNA spiked in.

This clonotype was observed a few times. The V gene is TRBV13, the J gene TRBJ1-1; D call uncertain. V gave up 1 base and J gave up 7 bases, with 10 bases separating them. CDR3 size: 13 residues. Germline CDR1 is PRHDT and CDR2 is FYEKMQ (reference sequence). CDR3 region: CASSLEQTDEAFF. CDR3 sequence (DNA): TGTGCCAGCAGCTTAGAACAAACTGATGAAGCTTTCTTT.

The rearrangement joins TRBV7-9 to TRBJ2-5; 10 nucleotides agree with TRBD2. The CDR3 contains 16 residues. Per the germline V gene, CDR1 is SEHNR and CDR2 is FQNEAQ (reference sequence). V shed 5 bases, J shed 5 bases, and the junction held 11 bases outside the gene matches. The CDR3: CASSHGPAGGLETQYF. CDR3 DNA sequence: TGTGCCAGCAGCCACGGGCCAGCGGGGGGGTTGGAGACCCAGTACTTC.

This clonotype was counted many times. The V and J genes are TRBV11-2 and TRBJ2-1; D uncertain. Looked up from germline, CDR1 is SGHAT and CDR2 is FQNNGV. Trimming pared 1 base from V and 8 bases from J, leaving 9 bases between. This CDR3 is 13 amino acids long. DNA for the CDR3: TGTGCCAGCAGCTTAGGATCTGGGTATGAGCAGTTCTTC. Protein sequence: CASSLGSGYEQFF. Full variable domain (missing parts from reference TRBV11-2 and TRBJ2-1): EAGVAQSPRYKIIEKRQSVAFWCNPISGHATLYWYQQILGQGPKLLIQFQNNGVVDDSQLPKDRFSAERLKGVDSTLKIQPAKLEDSAVYLCASSLGSGYEQFFGPGTRLTVL.

This clonotype was found many times. The chain uses TRBV6-2 or TRBV6-3 and TRBJ2-7; 7 bases align to TRBD1. Germline assignment: CDR1 MNHEY and CDR2 SVGEGT. V trimming: 2 bases; J trimming: 4 bases; junction bases outside the gene matches: 8. The CDR3 has 15 residues. CDR3 DNA sequence: TGTGCCAGCAGTTACACCCGACAGGGTTGGTACGAGCAGTACTTC. Translating it yields CASSYTRQGWYEQYF.

This clonotype was found a few times. No conserved phenylalanine or tryptophan is present at the end of the CDR3, so a read error is the likely explanation. This chain connects TRBV29-1 to TRBJ1-1; no clear D. The CDR3 sequence is 12 residues long. V dropped 8 bases and J dropped 0 bases, with 10 bases sitting between them. The germline V gene encodes CDR1 SQVTM and CDR2 ANQGSEA. CDR3 sequence: CSSHRMNTEAFL. The CDR3 DNA sequence: TGCAGCTCCCATAGAATGAACACTGAAGCTTTCCTT.

This clonotype was found many times. The chain carries TRBV2 and TRBJ1-2, with D unresolved. The V end was cut by 8 bases, the J end by 1 base, with 2 bases between. Germline CDR1 reads SNHLY; CDR2 reads FYNNEI. The CDR3 extends over 10 amino acids. CDR3 amino acids: CASRNYGYTF. In nucleotides, the CDR3 is TGTGCCAGCCGTAACTATGGCTACACCTTC.

This clonotype was recorded many times. V and J are TRBV29-1 and TRBJ1-1; possibly TRBD1 for D (6 bases). V lost 5 bases and J 6 bases, leaving 16 bases between the germline ends. CDR1 and CDR2 (germline): SQVTM, ANQGSEA. This CDR3 has 13 amino acids. The DNA of the CDR3 is TGCAGCGTTAAAACGACAGGTCGCCCTGAAGCTTTCTTT. Its protein product is CSVKTTGRPEAFF. The full variable domain, in which reference TRBV29-1 and TRBJ1-1 provide the parts outside the CDR3, is SAVISQKPSRDICQRGTSLTIQCQVDSQVTMMFWYRQQPGQSLTLIATANQGSEATYESGFVIDKFPISRPNLTFSTLTVSNMSPEDSSIYLCSVKTTGRPEAFFGQGTRLTVV.

This clonotype was counted ten times or more. This chain joins TRBV27 and TRBJ2-3; D ambiguous. The V end was cut by 2 bases, the J end by 1 base, with 13 bases between. Germline V CDR1 and CDR2: MNHEY, SMNVEV (reference sequence). The length of the CDR3 is 16 residues. CDR3 sequence reads: CASSLTPDTRTDTQYF. DNA of the CDR3: TGTGCCAGCAGTTTAACTCCAGATACCCGCACAGATACGCAGTATTTT.

This clonotype has a count of ten or more. The J gene is TRBJ2-1, the V gene TRBV20-1; D perhaps matches TRBD1 (5 bases). Trimming shortened V by 1 base and J by 9 bases, and 19 bases separated the two germline ends. Germline V CDR1 and CDR2: DFQATT, SNEGSKA (reference sequence). The CDR3 consists of 15 residues. CDR3 in amino acids: CSARGVQGIQSEQFF. In DNA, the CDR3 is TGCAGTGCTAGAGGAGTTCAGGGAATACAATCTGAGCAGTTCTTC.

This clonotype was seen ten or more times. The chain joins TRBV7-9 to TRBJ1-1; perhaps TRBD1 as D (5 bases). CDR3 length: 17 amino acids. The germline V gene has CDR1 SEHNR and CDR2 FQNEAQ (reference sequence). Trimming cost V 4 bases and J 4 bases, with 22 bases left between them. CDR3 DNA: TGTGCCAGCAGCTCGATTAGGGGAAAGGGGCGAAGCACTGAAGCTTTCTTT. This codes for CASSSIRGKGRSTEAFF. Full variable domain (outside the CDR3, taken from reference TRBV7-9 and TRBJ1-1): DTGVSQNPRHKITKRGQNVTFRCDPISEHNRLYWYRQTLGQGPEFLTYFQNEAQLEKSRLLSDRFSAERPKGSFSTLEIQRTEQGDSAMYLCASSSIRGKGRSTEAFFGQGTRLTVV.

The J gene is TRBJ2-7, the V gene TRBV29-1, with TRBD2 matching over 9 bases. The CDR3 length is 13 residues. J gave up 4 bases and V 3 bases, and 4 bases lay outside the gene matches. Per the germline V gene, CDR1 is SQVTM and CDR2 is ANQGSEA. CDR3 sequence: CSVEGGRDYEQYF. In DNA, the CDR3 is TGCAGCGTTGAGGGCGGGAGGGATTACGAGCAGTACTTC.

This clonotype showed up many times. This chain uses TRBV4-3 with TRBJ2-2, with D perhaps TRBD1 (6 bases). V was shortened by 1 base and J by 6 bases, with 18 bases between the two germline ends. CDR1 is LGHNA and CDR2 is YSLEER in the germline V gene. The CDR3 sequence is 17 residues long. The CDR3 sequence is CASSQAVAGVGSGELFF. DNA of the CDR3: TGCGCCAGCAGCCAAGCGGTGGCAGGGGTGGGGTCCGGGGAGCTGTTTTTT.

This clonotype has at least ten counts. The chain couples TRBV19 to TRBJ1-2; no definite D call. Trimming removed 3 bases at V and 9 bases at J, with 8 bases between. Germline V gives CDR1 LNHDA, CDR2 SQIVND (reference sequence). CDR3 length: 11 residues. CDR3 protein: CASSIGRSYTF. The CDR3 nucleotides are TGTGCCAGTAGTATTGGACGAAGCTACACCTTC.

On this clonotype itself: A much larger clone lies a single base off, so this may be a read error. This chain joins TRBV29-1 and TRBJ2-2; D is possibly TRBD2 (6 bases). The CDR3 runs to 15 residues. In germline, CDR1 is SQVTM, CDR2 ANQGSEA. As DNA, the CDR3 is TGCAGCGTTGAAGATCAGTCAACTCTGACCGGGGGGCTGTTTTTT. It specifies CSVEDQSTLTGGLFF.

This clonotype was picked up many times. CDR3 sequence reads: CSVEGQGEEKLFF. DNA of the CDR3: TGCAGCGTTGAGGGGCAGGGAGAAGAAAAACTGTTTTTT. The V call is TRBV29-1, the J call TRBJ1-4, with D perhaps matching TRBD1 (5 bases). Deletions cut 3 bases from V and 8 bases from J, with 13 bases between. Per germline, CDR1 SQVTM and CDR2 ANQGSEA. This CDR3 spans 13 amino acids.

J is TRBJ2-7 and V is TRBV7-8, with D tentatively TRBD2 (5 bases). This CDR3 spans 16 amino acids. The germline gives CDR1 SGHVS, CDR2 FQNEAQ. V lost 5 bases, J lost 7 bases, and 24 bases lay in between. CDR3 bases: TGTGCCAGCAGCCCACGATGGACTGAGGGCATACGTGAGCAGTACTTC. Encoded protein: CASSPRWTEGIREQYF.

This clonotype was observed at least ten times. Germline and junction disagree at one end, which may indicate a read error. J is TRBJ2-7 and V is TRBV2; D might be TRBD2 (7 bases). CDR1 is SNHLY, CDR2 FYNNEI, per germline. The CDR3 is made up of 11 amino acids. CDR3 loop: CASSQGGGRHF. CDR3 in DNA: TGTGCCAGCAGCCAAGGGGGGGGTCGACACTTC.